This T cell receptor beta chain emerged from a study of T-cell memory formation after mild COVID-19. TCRdb processed the 5' RACE reads anew with MiXCR; each CDR3 protein has one entry. The profile shows fewer than 350,000 distinct CDR3 sequences, roughly 8.2% of them singletons. This clonotype was observed at least ten times. V lost 5 bases to trimming and J lost 9 bases, with 17 bases between them. Germline CDR1 reads SGHTA; CDR2 reads FQGTGA. CDR3 size: 14 residues. The chain couples TRBV7-3 to TRBJ2-1, with D unclear. The sample comprised PBMCs or a T cell subset sorted from them (not recorded which). This TCR derives from a man in his late teens or twenties who had mild COVID-19 (a few samples of this study predate the infection). Cell type and time point are not known. The CDR3 region is CASSASGSLTEQFF. DNA of the CDR3: TGTGCCAGCAGCGCTAGTGGCAGCCTGACTGAGCAGTTCTTC.